The T cell receptor beta chain under discussion was sequenced for a study of T cells in Graves' hyperthyroidism and ophthalmopathy. Whole-study results and caveats: Ophthalmopathy, which appeared later, was predicted by the model a median about 5.9 months before onset.

Note on this clonotype: Its antigen is unidentified.

Amplified regions were TCR beta CDR3 sequences from RNA transcripts. RT-PCR in the first round (using the HTBI primer set) targeted the TCR CDR3. A single record per CDR3 protein comes from TCRdb applying MiXCR to the multiplex PCR reads. The table shows about 840,000 distinct CDR3 sequences, with about two fifths occurring only once. A lack of ophthalmopathy progression within 18 months defined stable Graves' hyperthyroidism. The CDR3 is 13 residues long. Germline lookup yields CDR1 SQVTM and CDR2 ANQGSEA. V shed 6 bases and J 3 bases; nucleotides not matched to a gene: 7. The clonotype originates from a man aged 18 to 30 with Graves' hyperthyroidism. The chain carries TRBV29-1 and TRBJ2-7; 8 bases are a match to TRBD1. The sequenced sample was blood. The DNA for the CDR3 is TGCAGCGTCTCGGGACAGGACCTCTACGAGCAGTACTTC. It codes for CSVSGQDLYEQYF.